The 3 T cell receptor beta chains below were found in one sample sequenced in a study of T cell repertoires in cytomegalovirus infection. A single record per CDR3 protein comes from TCRdb applying MiXCR to the reads. The sample includes 250,000 to 300,000 distinct CDR3 sequences, 9.1% of them seen just once. The sequencing sample was made of PBMCs. All receptors come from a human donor in good health (CMV status not recorded). Some clones in this sample may be carry-over from other donors' samples.

This rearrangement joins TRBV27 to TRBJ1-5; 9 bases map to TRBD1. Germline CDR1 is MNHEY and CDR2 is SMNVEV (reference sequence). The CDR3 extends over 15 amino acids. The junction had 8 bases not matched to a gene; V was cut back by 5 bases and J by 6 bases. The CDR3 loop is CASSPPGQGSQPQHF. As DNA, the CDR3 is TGTGCCAGCAGTCCACCGGGACAGGGAAGTCAGCCCCAGCATTTT.

This clonotype was observed many times. This chain uses TRBV12-3 or TRBV12-4 with TRBJ1-1; D is undetermined. CDR3 size: 14 residues. The ends were cut back, 5 bases at V and 6 bases at J, with 16 bases in the middle. This CDR3 is CASSPLGPVAEAFF. As DNA, the CDR3 is TGTGCCAGCAGTCCTCTAGGGCCGGTGGCTGAAGCTTTCTTT.

The V and J genes are TRBV6-2 or TRBV6-3 and TRBJ1-1; D is undetermined. The germline gives CDR1 MNHEY, CDR2 SVGEGT. The CDR3 covers 13 residues. Trimming took off 5 bases at V and 4 bases at J, with 11 bases between the two ends. The CDR3 DNA is TGTGCCAGCAGTCCTCCGGGGAGCACTGAAGCTTTCTTT. Translating it yields CASSPPGSTEAFF.